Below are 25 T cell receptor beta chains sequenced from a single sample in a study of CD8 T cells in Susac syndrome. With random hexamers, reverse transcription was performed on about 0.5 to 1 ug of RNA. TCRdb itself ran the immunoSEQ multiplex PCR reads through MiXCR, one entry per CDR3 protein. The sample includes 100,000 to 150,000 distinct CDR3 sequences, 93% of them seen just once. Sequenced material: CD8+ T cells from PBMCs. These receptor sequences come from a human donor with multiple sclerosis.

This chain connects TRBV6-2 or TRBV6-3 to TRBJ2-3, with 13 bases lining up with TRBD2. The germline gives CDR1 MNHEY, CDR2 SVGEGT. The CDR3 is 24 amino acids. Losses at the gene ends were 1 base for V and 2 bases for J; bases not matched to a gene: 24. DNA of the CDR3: TGTGCCAGCAGTTACTGGGACACTAATGTGGCGGGACTAGCGGGAACCTGGTACACAGATACGCAGTATTTT. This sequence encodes CASSYWDTNVAGLAGTWYTDTQYF.

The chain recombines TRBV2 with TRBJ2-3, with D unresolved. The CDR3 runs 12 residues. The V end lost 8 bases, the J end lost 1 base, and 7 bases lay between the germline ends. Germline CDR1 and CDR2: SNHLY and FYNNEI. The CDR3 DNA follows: TGTGCCAGCCGGCCTGGCACAGATACGCAGTATTTT. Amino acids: CASRPGTDTQYF.

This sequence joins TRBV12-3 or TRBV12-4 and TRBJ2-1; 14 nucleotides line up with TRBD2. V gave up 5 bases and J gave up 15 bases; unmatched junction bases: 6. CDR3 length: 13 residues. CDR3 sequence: CASSMGLAGATFF. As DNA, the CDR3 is TGTGCCAGCAGTATGGGACTAGCGGGAGCGACGTTCTTC.

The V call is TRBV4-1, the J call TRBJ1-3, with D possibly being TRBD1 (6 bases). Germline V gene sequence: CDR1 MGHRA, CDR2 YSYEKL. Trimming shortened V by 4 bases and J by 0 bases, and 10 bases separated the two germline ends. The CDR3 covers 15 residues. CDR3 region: CASSRADSSGNTIYF. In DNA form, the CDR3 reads TGCGCCAGCAGCCGAGCGGACAGCTCTGGAAACACCATATATTTT.

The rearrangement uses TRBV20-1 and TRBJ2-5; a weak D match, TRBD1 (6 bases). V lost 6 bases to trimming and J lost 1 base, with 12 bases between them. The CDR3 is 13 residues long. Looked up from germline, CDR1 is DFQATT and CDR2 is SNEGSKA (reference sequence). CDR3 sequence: CSAITGIQETQYF. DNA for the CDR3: TGCAGTGCGATAACAGGGATCCAAGAGACCCAGTACTTC.

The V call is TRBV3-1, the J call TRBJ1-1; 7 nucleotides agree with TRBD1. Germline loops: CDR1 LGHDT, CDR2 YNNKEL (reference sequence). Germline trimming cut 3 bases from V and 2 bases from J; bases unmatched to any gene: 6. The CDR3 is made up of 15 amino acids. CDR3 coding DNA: TGTGCCAGCAGCCATCTGACAGGGAGAAACACTGAAGCTTTCTTT. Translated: CASSHLTGRNTEAFF.

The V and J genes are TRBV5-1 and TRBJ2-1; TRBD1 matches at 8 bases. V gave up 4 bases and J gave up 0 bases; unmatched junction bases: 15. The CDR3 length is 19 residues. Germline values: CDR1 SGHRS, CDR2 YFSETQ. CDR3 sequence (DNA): TGCGCCAGCAGCCGAGGACAGGGAGGATGGCGAAGCTCCTACAATGAGCAGTTCTTC. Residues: CASSRGQGGWRSSYNEQFF.

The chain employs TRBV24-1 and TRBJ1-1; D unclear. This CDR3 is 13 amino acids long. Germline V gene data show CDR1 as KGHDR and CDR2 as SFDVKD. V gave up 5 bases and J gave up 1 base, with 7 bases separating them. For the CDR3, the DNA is TGTGCCACCAGTGTGGGGAGGAACACTGAAGCTTTCTTT. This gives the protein CATSVGRNTEAFF.

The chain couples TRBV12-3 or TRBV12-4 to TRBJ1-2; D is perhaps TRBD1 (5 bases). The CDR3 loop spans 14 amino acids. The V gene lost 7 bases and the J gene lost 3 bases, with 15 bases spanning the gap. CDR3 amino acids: CASTNPGSDYGYTF. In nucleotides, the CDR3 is TGTGCCAGCACCAACCCAGGGAGTGACTATGGCTACACCTTC.

The CDR3 sequence: CASSPWGGSTDTQYF. The DNA for the CDR3 is TGTGCCAGCAGCCCGTGGGGGGGCAGCACAGATACGCAGTATTTT. This chain links TRBV9 with TRBJ2-3; the D gene is possibly TRBD2 (7 bases). V was cut by 4 bases and J by 0 bases, with 12 bases left in between. The CDR3 loop spans 15 amino acids. The germline CDR1 and CDR2 sequences are SGDLS and YYNGEE.

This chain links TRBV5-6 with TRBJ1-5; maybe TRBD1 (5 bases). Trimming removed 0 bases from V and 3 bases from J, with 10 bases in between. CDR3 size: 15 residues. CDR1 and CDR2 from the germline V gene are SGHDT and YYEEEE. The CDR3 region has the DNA TGTGCCAGCAGCTTGGCCGGGACGGACAATCAGCCCCAGCATTTT. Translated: CASSLAGTDNQPQHF.

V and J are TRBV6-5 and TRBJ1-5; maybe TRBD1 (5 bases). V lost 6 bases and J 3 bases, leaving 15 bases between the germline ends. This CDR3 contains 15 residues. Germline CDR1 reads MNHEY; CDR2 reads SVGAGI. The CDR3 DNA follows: TGTGCCAGCAGCCGATCCGACAGTCCCAATCAGCCCCAGCATTTT. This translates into CASSRSDSPNQPQHF.

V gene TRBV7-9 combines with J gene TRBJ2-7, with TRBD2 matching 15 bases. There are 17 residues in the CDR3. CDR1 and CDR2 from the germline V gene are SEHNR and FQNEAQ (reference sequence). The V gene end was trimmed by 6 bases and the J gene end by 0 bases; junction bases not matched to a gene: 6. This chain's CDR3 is CASRGTSGGTSSYEQYF. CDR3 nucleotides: TGTGCCAGCAGGGGGACTAGCGGGGGGACCAGCTCCTACGAGCAGTACTTC.

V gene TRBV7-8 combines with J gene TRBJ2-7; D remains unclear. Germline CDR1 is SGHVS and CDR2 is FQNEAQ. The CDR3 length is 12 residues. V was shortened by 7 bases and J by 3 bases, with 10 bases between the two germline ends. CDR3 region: CASNPWHYEQYF. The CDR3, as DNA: TGTGCCAGCAACCCCTGGCACTACGAGCAGTACTTC. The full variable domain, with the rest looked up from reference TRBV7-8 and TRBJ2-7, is GAGVSQSPRYKVAKRGQDVALRCDPISGHVSLFWYQQALGQGPEFLTYFQNEAQLDKSGLPSDRFFAERPEGSVSTLKIQRTQQEDSAVYLCASNPWHYEQYFGPGTRLTVT.

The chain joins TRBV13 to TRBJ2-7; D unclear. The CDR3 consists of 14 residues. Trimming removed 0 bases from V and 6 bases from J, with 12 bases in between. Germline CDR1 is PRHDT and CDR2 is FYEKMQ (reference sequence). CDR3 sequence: CASSLGTAGPEQYV. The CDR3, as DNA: TGTGCCAGCAGCTTAGGCACGGCAGGACCCGAGCAGTACGTC.

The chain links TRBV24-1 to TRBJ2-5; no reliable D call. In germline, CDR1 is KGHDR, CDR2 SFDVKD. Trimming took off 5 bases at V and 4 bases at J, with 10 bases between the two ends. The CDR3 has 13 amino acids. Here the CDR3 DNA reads TGTGCCACCAGTGCGAATAGTGCAGAGACCCAGTACTTC. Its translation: CATSANSAETQYF.

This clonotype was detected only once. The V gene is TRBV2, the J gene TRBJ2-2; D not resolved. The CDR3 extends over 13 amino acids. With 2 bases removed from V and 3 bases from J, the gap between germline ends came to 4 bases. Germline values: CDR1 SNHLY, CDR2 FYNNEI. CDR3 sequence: CASSERYTGELFF. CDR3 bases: TGTGCCAGCAGTGAACGATACACCGGGGAGCTGTTTTTT. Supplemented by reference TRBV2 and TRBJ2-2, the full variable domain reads EPEVTQTPSHQVTQMGQEVILRCVPISNHLYFYWYRQILGQKVEFLVSFYNNEISEKSEIFDDQFSVERPDGSNFTLKIRSTKLEDSAMYFCASSERYTGELFFGEGSRLTVL.

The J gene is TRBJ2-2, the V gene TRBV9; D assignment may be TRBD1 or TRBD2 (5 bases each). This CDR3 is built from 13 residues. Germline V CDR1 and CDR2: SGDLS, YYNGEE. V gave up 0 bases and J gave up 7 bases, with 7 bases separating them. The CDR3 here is CASSVGDLGELFF. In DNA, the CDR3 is TGTGCCAGCAGCGTAGGGGACCTCGGGGAGCTGTTTTTT.

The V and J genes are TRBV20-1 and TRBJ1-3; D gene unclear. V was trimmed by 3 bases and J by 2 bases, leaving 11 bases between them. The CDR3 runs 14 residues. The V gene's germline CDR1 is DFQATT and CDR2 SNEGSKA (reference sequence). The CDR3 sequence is CSASRKVAGNTIYF. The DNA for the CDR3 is TGCAGTGCTAGCCGGAAAGTTGCTGGAAACACCATATATTTT.

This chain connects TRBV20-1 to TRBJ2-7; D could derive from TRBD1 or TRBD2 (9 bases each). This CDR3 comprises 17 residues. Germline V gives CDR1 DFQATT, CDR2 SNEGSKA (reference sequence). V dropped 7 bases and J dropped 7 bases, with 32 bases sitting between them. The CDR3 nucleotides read TGCAGTGTTGGCCGGGACAGGGATATAGCGGGGGCGAAGGAGCAGTACGTC. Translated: CSVGRDRDIAGAKEQYV.

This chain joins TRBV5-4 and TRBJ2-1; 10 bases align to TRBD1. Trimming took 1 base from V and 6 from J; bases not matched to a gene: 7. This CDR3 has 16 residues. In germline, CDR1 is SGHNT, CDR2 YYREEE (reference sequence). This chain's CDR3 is CASSLLRTGGRNEQFF. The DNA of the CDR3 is TGTGCCAGCAGCTTGCTAAGGACAGGGGGACGCAATGAGCAGTTCTTC.

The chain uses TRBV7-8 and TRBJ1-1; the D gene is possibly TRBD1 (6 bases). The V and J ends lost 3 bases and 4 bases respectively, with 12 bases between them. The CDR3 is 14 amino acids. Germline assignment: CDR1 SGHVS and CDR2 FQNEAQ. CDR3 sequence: CASSLGGPGTEAFF. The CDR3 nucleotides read TGTGCCAGCAGCTTGGGGGGCCCCGGCACTGAAGCTTTCTTT.

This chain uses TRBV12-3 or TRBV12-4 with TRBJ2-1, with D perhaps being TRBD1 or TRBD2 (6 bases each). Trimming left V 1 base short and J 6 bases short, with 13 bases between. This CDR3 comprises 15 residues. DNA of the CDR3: TGTGCCAGCAGTTTAGTTGGGGGGCCCCTCAATGAGCAGTTCTTC. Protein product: CASSLVGGPLNEQFF.

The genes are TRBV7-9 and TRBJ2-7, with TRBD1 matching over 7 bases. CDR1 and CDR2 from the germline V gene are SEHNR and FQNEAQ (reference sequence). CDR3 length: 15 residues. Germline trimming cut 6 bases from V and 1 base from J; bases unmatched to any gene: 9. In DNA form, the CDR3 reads TGTGCCAGCAGTTTCGGACAGGTTGATTCCTACGAGCAGTACGTC. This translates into CASSFGQVDSYEQYV.

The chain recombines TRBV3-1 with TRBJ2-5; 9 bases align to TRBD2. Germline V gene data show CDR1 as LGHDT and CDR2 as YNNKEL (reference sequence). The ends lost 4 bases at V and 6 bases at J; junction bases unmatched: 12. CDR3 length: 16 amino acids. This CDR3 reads CASSPYLAGGLKTQYF. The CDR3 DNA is TGTGCCAGCAGCCCCTATCTTGCGGGGGGGCTAAAGACCCAGTACTTC.